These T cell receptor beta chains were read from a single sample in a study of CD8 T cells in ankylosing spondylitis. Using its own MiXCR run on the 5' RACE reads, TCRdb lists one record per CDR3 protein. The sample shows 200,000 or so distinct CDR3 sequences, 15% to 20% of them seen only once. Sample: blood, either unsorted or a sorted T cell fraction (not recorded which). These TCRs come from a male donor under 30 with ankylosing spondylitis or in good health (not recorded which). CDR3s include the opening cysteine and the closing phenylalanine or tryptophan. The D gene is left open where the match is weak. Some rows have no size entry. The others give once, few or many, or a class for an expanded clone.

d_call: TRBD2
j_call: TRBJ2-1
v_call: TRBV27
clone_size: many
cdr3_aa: CATGLAGAGNEQFF
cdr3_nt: TGTGCCACCGGACTAGCGGGAGCGGGCAATGAGCAGTTCTTC

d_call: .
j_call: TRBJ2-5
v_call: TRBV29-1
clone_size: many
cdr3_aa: CSVEGHRDGTQYF
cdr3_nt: TGCAGCGTTGAAGGTCATAGGGACGGGACCCAGTACTTC

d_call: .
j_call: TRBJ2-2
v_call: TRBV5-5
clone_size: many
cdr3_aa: CASRLEGLLGELFF
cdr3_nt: TGTGCCAGCAGATTGGAAGGGTTACTCGGGGAGCTGTTTTTT

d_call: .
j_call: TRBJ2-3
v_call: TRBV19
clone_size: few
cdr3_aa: CASTPRASTDTQYF
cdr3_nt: TGTGCCAGTACCCCGCGGGCCAGCACAGATACGCAGTATTTT

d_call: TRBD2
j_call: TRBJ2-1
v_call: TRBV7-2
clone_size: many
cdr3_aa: CASSSSGSAYNEQFF
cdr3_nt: TGTGCCAGCAGCTCTAGCGGGAGTGCCTACAATGAGCAGTTCTTC

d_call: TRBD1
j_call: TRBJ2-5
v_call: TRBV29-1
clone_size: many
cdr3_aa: CSVNERDRGQETQYF
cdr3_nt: TGCAGCGTGAACGAACGGGACAGGGGACAAGAGACCCAGTACTTC

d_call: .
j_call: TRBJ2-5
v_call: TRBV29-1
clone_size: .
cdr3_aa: CSVDHGSHQETQYF
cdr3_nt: TGCAGCGTTGATCACGGGAGCCACCAAGAGACCCAGTACTTC

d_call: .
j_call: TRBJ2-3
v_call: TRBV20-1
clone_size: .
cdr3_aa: CSARATGAYTQYF
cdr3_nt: TGCAGTGCTAGGGCCACCGGGGCTTATACGCAGTATTTT

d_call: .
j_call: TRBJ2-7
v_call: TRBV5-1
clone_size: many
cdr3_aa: CASSFEAFNSYEQYF
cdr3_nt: TGCGCCAGCAGCTTTGAGGCATTCAACTCCTACGAGCAGTACTTC

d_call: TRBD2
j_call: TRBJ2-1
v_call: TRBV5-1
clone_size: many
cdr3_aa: CASSRDSGRDMEQFF
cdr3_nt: TGCGCCAGCAGCCGCGATAGCGGGAGGGACATGGAGCAGTTCTTC

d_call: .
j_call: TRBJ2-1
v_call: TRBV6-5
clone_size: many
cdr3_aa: CASSNAGFEQFF
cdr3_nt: TGTGCCAGCAGCAACGCGGGGTTTGAGCAGTTCTTC

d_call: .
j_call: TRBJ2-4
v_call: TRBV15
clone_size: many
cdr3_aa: CATSRGPGTPAKNIQYF
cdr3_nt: TGTGCCACCAGCAGAGGCCCCGGGACCCCGGCCAAAAACATTCAGTACTTC

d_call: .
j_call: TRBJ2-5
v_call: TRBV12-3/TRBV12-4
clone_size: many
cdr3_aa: CASSLSEGPYQETQYF
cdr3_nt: TGTGCCAGCAGTTTATCTGAGGGCCCTTACCAAGAGACCCAGTACTTC

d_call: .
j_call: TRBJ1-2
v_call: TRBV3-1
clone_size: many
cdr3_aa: CASSQDLRGSGYGYTF
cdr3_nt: TGTGCCAGCAGCCAAGATTTGAGGGGGAGCGGCTATGGCTACACCTTC

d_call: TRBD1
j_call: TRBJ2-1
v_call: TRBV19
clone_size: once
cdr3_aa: CASSGQVYNEQFF
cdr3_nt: TGTGCCAGTAGTGGACAGGTATACAATGAGCAGTTCTTC

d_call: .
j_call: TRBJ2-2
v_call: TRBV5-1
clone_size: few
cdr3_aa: CASSLDNRAGELFF
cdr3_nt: TGCGCCAGCAGCTTGGACAACAGGGCTGGGGAGCTGTTTTTT

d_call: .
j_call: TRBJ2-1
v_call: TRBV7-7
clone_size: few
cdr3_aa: CASSLLTGVSYNEQFF
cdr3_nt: TGTGCCAGCAGCTTATTAACGGGGGTATCCTACAATGAGCAGTTCTTC

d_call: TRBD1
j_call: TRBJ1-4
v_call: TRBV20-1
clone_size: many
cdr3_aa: CSARAGGPRKLFF
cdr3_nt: TGCAGTGCTAGGGCAGGGGGCCCAAGAAAACTGTTTTTT

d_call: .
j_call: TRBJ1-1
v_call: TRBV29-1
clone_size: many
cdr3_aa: CSVITAGAEAFF
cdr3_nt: TGCAGCGTTATTACAGCTGGCGCTGAAGCTTTCTTT

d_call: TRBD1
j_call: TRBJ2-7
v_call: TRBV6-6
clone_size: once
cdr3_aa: CASRGQGAYEQYF
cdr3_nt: TGTGCCAGCAGGGGACAGGGAGCCTACGAGCAGTACTTC

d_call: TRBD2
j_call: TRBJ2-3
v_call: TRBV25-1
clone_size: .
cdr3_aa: CASADYLAGVTDTQYF
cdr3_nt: TGTGCCAGCGCCGACTACTTAGCGGGAGTAACTGATACGCAGTATTTT

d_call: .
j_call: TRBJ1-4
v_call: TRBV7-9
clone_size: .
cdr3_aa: CASSLGAGVANEKLFF
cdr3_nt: TGTGCCAGCAGCTTAGGGGCAGGGGTTGCTAATGAAAAACTGTTTTTT

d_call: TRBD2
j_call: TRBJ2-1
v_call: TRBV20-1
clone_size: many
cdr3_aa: CSARVSGSYRNEQFF
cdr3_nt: TGCAGTGCTAGAGTTAGCGGGAGCTATCGCAATGAGCAGTTCTTC

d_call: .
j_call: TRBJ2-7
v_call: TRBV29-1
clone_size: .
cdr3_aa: CSVEDQGGEQYF
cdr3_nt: TGCAGCGTTGAAGATCAAGGCGGCGAGCAGTACTTC

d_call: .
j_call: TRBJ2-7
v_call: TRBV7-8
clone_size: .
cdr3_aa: CASSLEPGATYEQYF
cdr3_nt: TGTGCCAGCAGCTTAGAGCCAGGGGCAACCTACGAGCAGTACTTC

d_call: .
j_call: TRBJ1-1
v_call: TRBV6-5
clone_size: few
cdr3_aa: CASSYTGAKAFF
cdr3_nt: TGTGCCAGCAGTTACACGGGGGCAAAAGCTTTCTTT

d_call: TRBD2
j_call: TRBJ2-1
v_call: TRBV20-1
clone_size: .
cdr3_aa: CSATSGSGSYNEQFF
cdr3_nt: TGCAGTGCTACAAGCGGGAGTGGATCCTACAATGAGCAGTTCTTC

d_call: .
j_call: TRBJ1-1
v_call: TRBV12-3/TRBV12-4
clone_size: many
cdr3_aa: CASRPLGVFF
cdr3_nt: TGTGCCAGCAGACCCTTGGGGGTTTTCTTT

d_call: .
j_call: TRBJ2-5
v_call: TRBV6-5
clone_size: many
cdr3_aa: CASSYSEGVETQYF
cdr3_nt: TGTGCCAGCAGTTACTCTGAGGGGGTCGAGACCCAGTACTTC

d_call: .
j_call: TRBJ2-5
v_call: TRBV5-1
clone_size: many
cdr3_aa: CASSLERATQYF
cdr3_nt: TGCGCCAGCAGCTTGGAGCGGGCGACCCAGTACTTC

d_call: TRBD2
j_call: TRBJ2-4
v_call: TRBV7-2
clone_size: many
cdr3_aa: CASSLGGGLAKNIQYF
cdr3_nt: TGTGCCAGCAGCTTGGGGGGAGGGCTAGCCAAAAACATTCAGTACTTC

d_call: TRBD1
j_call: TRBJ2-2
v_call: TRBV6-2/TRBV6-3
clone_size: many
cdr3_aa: CASRRQGTNTGELFF
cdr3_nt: TGTGCCAGCAGACGACAGGGGACGAACACCGGGGAGCTGTTTTTT

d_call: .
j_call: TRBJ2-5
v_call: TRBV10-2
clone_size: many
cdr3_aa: CASSSQGWETQYF
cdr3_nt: TGCGCCAGCAGTTCACAGGGTTGGGAGACCCAGTACTTC

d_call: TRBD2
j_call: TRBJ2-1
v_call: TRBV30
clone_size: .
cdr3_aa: CACNDKTSGPTDEQFF
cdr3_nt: TGTGCCTGCAATGATAAGACTAGCGGGCCTACAGATGAGCAGTTCTTC

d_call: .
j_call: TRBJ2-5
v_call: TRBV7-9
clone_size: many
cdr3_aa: CASTTPSRSQETQYF
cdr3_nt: TGTGCCAGCACTACCCCATCTAGGTCCCAAGAGACCCAGTACTTC

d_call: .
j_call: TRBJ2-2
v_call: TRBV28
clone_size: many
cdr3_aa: CASRIRVTGELFF
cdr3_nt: TGTGCCAGCAGGATCAGGGTCACCGGGGAGCTGTTTTTT

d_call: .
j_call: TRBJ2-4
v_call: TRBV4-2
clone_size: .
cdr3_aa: CASSQGTGTQFGQLAKNIQYF
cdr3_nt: TGTGCCAGCAGCCAAGGGACCGGGACCCAATTCGGCCAGTTAGCCAAAAACATTCAGTACTTC

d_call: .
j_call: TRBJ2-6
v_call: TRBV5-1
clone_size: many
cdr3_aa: CASSLAERAGANVLTF
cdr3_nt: TGCGCCAGCAGCTTGGCCGAGAGGGCTGGGGCCAACGTCCTGACTTTC

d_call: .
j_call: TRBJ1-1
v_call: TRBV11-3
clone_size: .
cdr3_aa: CASSLGKTGMNTEAFF
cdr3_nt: TGTGCCAGCAGCTTAGGGAAGACAGGTATGAACACTGAAGCTTTCTTT

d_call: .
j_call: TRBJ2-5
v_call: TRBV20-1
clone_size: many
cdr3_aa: CKAISANSETQYF
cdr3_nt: TGCAAAGCTATATCGGCGAACTCAGAGACCCAGTACTTC

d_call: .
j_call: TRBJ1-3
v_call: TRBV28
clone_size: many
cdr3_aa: CASSFGGFSGNTIYF
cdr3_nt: TGTGCCAGCAGTTTTGGCGGATTCTCTGGAAACACCATATATTTT

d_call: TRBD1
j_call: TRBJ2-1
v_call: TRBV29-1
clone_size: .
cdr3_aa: CSTAPAGGGEQFF
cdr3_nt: TGCAGCACCGCCCCGGCAGGGGGCGGTGAGCAGTTCTTC

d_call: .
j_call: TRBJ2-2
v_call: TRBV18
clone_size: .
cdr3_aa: CASSSGVGPNTGELFF
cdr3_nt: TGTGCCAGCTCATCTGGGGTCGGGCCGAACACCGGGGAGCTGTTTTTT

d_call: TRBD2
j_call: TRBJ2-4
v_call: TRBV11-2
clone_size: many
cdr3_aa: CASSPGLAEPKNIQYF
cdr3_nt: TGTGCCAGCAGCCCCGGACTAGCGGAACCCAAAAACATTCAGTACTTC

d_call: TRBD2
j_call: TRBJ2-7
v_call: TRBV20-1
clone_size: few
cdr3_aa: CSASTSHEQYF
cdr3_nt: TGCAGTGCCTCGACTAGCCACGAGCAGTACTTC

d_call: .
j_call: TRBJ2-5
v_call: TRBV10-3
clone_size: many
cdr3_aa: CAISPGTRQETQYF
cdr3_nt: TGTGCCATCAGTCCAGGGACGCGTCAAGAGACCCAGTACTTC

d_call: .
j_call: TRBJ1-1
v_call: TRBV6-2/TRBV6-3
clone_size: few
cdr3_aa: CASSYMNTEAFF
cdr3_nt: TGTGCCAGCAGTTACATGAACACTGAAGCTTTCTTT

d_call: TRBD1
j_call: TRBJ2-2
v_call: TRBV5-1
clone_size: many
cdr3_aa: CASSSLGTGVSGELFF
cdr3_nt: TGCGCCAGCAGCTCTCTTGGGACAGGGGTTTCCGGGGAGCTGTTTTTT

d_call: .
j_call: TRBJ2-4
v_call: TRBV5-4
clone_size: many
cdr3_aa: CASSDRRGQSSIQYF
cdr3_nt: TGTGCCAGCAGCGACCGGAGGGGCCAGAGCAGCATTCAGTACTTC

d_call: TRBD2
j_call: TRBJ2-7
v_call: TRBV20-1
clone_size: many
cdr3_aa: CSAGRGTSGSSYEQYF
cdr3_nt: TGCAGTGCGGGTAGGGGTACTAGCGGGTCCTCCTACGAGCAGTACTTC

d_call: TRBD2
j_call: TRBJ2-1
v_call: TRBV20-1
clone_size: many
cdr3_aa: CSASGLAGPEDYNEQFF
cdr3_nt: TGCAGTGCTAGTGGACTAGCGGGGCCCGAGGACTACAATGAGCAGTTCTTC

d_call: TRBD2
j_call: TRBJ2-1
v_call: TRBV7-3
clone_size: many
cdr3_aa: CASSPSGRNGGNEQFF
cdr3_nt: TGTGCCAGCAGCCCGAGCGGGAGGAACGGGGGCAATGAGCAGTTCTTC

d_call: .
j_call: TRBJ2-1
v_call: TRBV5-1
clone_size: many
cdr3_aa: CASADRSAGSSYNEQFF
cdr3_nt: TGCGCCAGCGCGGACCGGTCGGCCGGGAGCTCCTACAATGAGCAGTTCTTC

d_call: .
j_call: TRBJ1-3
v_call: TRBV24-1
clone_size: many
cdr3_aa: CATSDPGFSGNTIYF
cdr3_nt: TGTGCCACCAGTGACCCCGGCTTCTCTGGAAACACCATATATTTT

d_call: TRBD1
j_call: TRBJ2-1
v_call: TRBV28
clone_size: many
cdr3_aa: CASSRTGYGDEQFF
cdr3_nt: TGTGCCAGCAGCCGGACAGGGTACGGGGATGAGCAGTTCTTC